This T cell receptor beta chain was captured by sequencing in a study of blood T cell repertoires in COVID-19. The CDR3 is 15 residues long. Germline V gene sequence: CDR1 MNHEY, CDR2 SVGAGI. Trimming took 2 bases from V and 4 from J, leaving 11 bases between them. Profiled with immunoSEQ multiplex PCR; TCRdb holds only in-frame clones, not every one. The sample records over 200,000 clones, over 80% being singletons. This chain uses TRBV6-5 with TRBJ1-4; D may be TRBD1 (6 bases). The receptor comes from a woman in her seventies with active or convalescent COVID-19. The specimen was peripheral blood. DNA of the CDR3: TGTGCCAGCAGTTACCCCCAGGGGAATAATGAAAAACTGTTTTTT. Residues: CASSYPQGNNEKLFF.